This is a list of T cell receptor beta chains from one sample in a study of T-cell reconstitution after alpha-beta-depleted transplantation in children. TCRdb re-called the PCR reads through MiXCR, storing one row per CDR3 protein. This table has roughly 24,000 distinct CDR3 sequences, about a tenth appearing once. The sequenced sample was PBMCs from the stem cell graft donor, obtained from the stem cell graft. All receptors derive from a human donor who donated a stem cell graft to a child with chronic granulomatous disease. Each CDR3 is given with its conserved first and last residue. The D gene is left open where the match is weak. Where a row states a size, it is once, few, many or the class of an expanded clone; other rows omit it.

j_call d_call clone_size v_call cdr3_nt cdr3_aa
TRBJ2-1 TRBD2 many TRBV6-2/TRBV6-3 TGTGCCAGCAGATGGACTAGCAACGTCATTAGCGAGCAGTTCTTC CASRWTSNVISEQFF
TRBJ2-2 NA NA TRBV5-1 TGCGCCAGCAGCGCCGTGGACGGAACGAACACCGGGGAGCTGTTTTTT CASSAVDGTNTGELFF
TRBJ1-1 NA many TRBV10-3 TGTGCCATCAGTCCATGGAGCTTAGAGAACACTGAAGCTTTCTTT CAISPWSLENTEAFF
TRBJ1-5 NA many TRBV20-1 TGCAGTGCTAGCGACAGAGATAGCAATCAGCCCCAGCATTTT CSASDRDSNQPQHF
TRBJ1-4 NA many TRBV20-1 TGCAGTGCTAGAGAAAGGACGTGGGCAACTAATGAAAAACTGTTTTTT CSARERTWATNEKLFF
TRBJ1-1 NA many TRBV5-1 TGCGCCAGCAGCTCAGGGGTCAGAGCTTTCTTT CASSSGVRAFF
TRBJ1-1 NA NA TRBV5-1 TGCGCCAGCAGCTCGGGACTAGGAGCTTTCTTT CASSSGLGAFF
TRBJ2-4 TRBD1 many TRBV28 TGTGCCAGCAGTTGGACAGGAAAAGCCAAAAACATTCAGTACTTC CASSWTGKAKNIQYF
TRBJ2-3 NA many TRBV6-2/TRBV6-3 TGTGCCAGCAGTTACTCTTCCGTGGATACGCAGTATTTT CASSYSSVDTQYF
TRBJ1-2 NA many TRBV28 TGTGCCAGCAGTTTACTGGGGGCTTATGGCTACACCTTC CASSLLGAYGYTF
TRBJ2-1 TRBD2 large TRBV10-2 TGCGCCAGCAGCCTTTCAGCGGGAGGGAGCTCCTACAATGAGCAGTTCTTC CASSLSAGGSSYNEQFF
TRBJ1-6 NA many TRBV18 TGTGCCAGCTTAAGCAACTCCTATAATTCACCCCTCCACTTT CASLSNSYNSPLHF
TRBJ1-1 NA many TRBV28 TGTGCCAGCCTACCGGGGGAGAACACTGAAGCTTTCTTT CASLPGENTEAFF
TRBJ1-4 NA NA TRBV29-1 TGCAGCGTTGCCCTAACTAATGAAAAACTGTTTTTT CSVALTNEKLFF
TRBJ2-5 TRBD2 many TRBV10-3 TGTGCCATCAGTGTGACTAGCGGGAGGCCCGAGACCCAGTACTTC CAISVTSGRPETQYF
TRBJ1-2 NA many TRBV7-9 TGTGCCAGCAGTTATCTTGAGGGCTACACCTTC CASSYLEGYTF
TRBJ2-1 NA many TRBV12-3/TRBV12-4 TGTGCCAGCACCTTTCTACAGGGTTACAATGAGCAGTTCTTC CASTFLQGYNEQFF
TRBJ2-7 TRBD1 NA TRBV7-9 TGTGCCAGCAGCCGGACAGGGGCTTTGGATTACGAGCAGTACTTC CASSRTGALDYEQYF
TRBJ2-7 NA many TRBV20-1 TGCAGTGCTAGCCCGGACGGTACCTACGAGCAGTACTTC CSASPDGTYEQYF
TRBJ1-1 NA many TRBV7-9 TGTGCCAGCAGCGAGCATCCTGGGGTAACCTTT CASSEHPGVTF
TRBJ2-7 TRBD1 many TRBV29-1 TGCAGCGCTGGGACCGGGACAGGGAATCCCTACGAGCAGTACTTC CSAGTGTGNPYEQYF
TRBJ2-3 NA medium-sized TRBV25-1 TGTGCCAGCGGTTTCGATGCAGATACGCAGTATTTT CASGFDADTQYF
TRBJ2-6 TRBD2 many TRBV5-6 TGTGCCAGCAGCTTGTGGGTCGGGAGGATCTCTGGGGCCAACGTCCTGACTTTC CASSLWVGRISGANVLTF
TRBJ2-1 TRBD2 many TRBV29-1 TGCAGCGTTGTCGCTAGCGGTCGGGAGCAGTTCTTC CSVVASGREQFF
TRBJ1-1 NA many TRBV12-3/TRBV12-4 TGTGCCAGCAGACATTGGACCCAGGAGGACTCTGAAGCTTTCTTT CASRHWTQEDSEAFF